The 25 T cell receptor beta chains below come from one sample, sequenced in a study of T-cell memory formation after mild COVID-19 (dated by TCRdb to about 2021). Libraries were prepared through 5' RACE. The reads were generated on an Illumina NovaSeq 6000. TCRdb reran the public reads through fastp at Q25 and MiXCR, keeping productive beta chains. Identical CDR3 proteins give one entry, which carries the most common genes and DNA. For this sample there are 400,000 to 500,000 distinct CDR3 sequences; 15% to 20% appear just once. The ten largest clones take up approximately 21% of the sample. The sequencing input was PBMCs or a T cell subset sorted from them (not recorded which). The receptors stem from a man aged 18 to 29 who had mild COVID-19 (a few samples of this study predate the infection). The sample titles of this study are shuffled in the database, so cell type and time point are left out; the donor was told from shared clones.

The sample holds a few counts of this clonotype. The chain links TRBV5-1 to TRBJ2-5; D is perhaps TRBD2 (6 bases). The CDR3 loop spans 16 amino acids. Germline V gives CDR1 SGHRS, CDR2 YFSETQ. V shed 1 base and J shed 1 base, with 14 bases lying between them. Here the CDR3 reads CASSLTGRLIQETQYF. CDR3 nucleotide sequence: TGCGCCAGCAGCTTGACCGGGAGACTTATCCAAGAGACCCAGTACTTC. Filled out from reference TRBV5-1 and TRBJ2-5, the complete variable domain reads KAGVTQTPRYLIKTRGQQVTLSCSPISGHRSVSWYQQTPGQGLQFLFEYFSETQRNKGNFPGRFSGRQFSNSRSEMNVSTLELGDSALYLCASSLTGRLIQETQYFGPGTRLLVL.

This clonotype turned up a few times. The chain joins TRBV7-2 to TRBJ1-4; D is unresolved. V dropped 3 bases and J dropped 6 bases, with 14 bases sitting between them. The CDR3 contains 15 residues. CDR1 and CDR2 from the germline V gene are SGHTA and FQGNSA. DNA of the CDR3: TGTGCCAGCAGCTTCGGGGTGAGCGCCGATGAAAAACTGTTTTTT. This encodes CASSFGVSADEKLFF.

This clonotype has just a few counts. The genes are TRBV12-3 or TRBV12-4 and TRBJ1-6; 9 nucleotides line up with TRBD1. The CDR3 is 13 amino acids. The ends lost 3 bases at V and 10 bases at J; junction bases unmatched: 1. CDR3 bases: TGTGCCAGCAGTTTTGGACAGGGGTCACCCCTCCACTTT. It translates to CASSFGQGSPLHF.

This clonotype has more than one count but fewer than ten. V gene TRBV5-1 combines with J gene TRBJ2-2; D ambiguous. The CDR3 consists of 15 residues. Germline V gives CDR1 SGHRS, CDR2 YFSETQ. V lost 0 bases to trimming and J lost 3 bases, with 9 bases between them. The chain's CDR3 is CASSLEAPYTGELFF. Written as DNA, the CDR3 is TGCGCCAGCAGCTTGGAGGCACCTTACACCGGGGAGCTGTTTTTT.

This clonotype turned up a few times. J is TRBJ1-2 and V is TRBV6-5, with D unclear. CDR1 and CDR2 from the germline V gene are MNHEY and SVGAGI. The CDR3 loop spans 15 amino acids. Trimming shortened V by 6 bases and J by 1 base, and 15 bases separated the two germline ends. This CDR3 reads CASSPGEAFNYGYTF. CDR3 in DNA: TGTGCCAGCAGCCCCGGAGAGGCCTTTAACTATGGCTACACCTTC.

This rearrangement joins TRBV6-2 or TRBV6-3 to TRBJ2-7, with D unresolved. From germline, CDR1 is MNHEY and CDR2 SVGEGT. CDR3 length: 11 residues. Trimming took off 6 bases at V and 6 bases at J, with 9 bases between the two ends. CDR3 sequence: CASSSPGEQYF. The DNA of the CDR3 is TGTGCCAGCAGCTCTCCGGGCGAGCAGTACTTC.

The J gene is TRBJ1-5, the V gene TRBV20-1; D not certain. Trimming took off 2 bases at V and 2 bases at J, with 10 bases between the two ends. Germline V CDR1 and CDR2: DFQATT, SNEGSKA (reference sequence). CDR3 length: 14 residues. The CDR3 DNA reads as TGCAGTGCTAGATCCCGGGATGGCAATCAGCCCCAGCATTTT. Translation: CSARSRDGNQPQHF.

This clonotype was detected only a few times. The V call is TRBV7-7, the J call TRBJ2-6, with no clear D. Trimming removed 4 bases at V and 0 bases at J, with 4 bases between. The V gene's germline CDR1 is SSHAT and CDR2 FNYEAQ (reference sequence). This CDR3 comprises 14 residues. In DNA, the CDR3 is TGTGCCAGCAGCTCCAACTCTGGGGCCAACGTCCTGACTTTC. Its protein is CASSSNSGANVLTF.

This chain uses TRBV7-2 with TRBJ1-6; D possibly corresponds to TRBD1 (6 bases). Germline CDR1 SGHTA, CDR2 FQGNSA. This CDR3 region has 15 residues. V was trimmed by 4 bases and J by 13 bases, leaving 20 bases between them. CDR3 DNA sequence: TGTGCCAGCAGCTGGACAGAGCTACGGCGTATCCCCCTCCACTTT. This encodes CASSWTELRRIPLHF.

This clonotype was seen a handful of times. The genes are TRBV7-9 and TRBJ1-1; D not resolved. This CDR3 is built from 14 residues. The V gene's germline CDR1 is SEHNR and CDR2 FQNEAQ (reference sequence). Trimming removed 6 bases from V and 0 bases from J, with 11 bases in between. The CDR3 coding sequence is TGTGCCAGCAGAAAAGGACTTATGAACACTGAAGCTTTCTTT. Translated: CASRKGLMNTEAFF. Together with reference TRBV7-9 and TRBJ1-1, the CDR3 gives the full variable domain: DTGVSQNPRHKITKRGQNVTFRCDPISEHNRLYWYRQTLGQGPEFLTYFQNEAQLEKSRLLSDRFSAERPKGSFSTLEIQRTEQGDSAMYLCASRKGLMNTEAFFGQGTRLTVV.

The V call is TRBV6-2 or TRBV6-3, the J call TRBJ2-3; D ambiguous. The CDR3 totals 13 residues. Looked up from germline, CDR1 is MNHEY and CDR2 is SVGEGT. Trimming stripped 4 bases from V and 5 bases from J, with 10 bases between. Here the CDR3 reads CASSFMALDTQYF. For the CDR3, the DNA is TGTGCCAGCAGTTTTATGGCGCTAGATACGCAGTATTTT.

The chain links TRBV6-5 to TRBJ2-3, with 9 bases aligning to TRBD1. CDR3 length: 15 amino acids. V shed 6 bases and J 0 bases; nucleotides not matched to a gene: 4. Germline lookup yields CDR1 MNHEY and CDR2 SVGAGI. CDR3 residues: CASRLQGASTDTQYF. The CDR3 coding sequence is TGTGCCAGCAGACTACAGGGGGCTAGCACAGATACGCAGTATTTT.

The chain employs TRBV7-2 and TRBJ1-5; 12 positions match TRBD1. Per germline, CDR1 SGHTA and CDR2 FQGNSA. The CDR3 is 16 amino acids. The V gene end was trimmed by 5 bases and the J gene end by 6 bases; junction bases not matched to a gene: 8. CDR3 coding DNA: TGTGCCAGCAGCCTGTGGGGACAGGGGGCGAGTCAGCCCCAGCATTTT. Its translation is CASSLWGQGASQPQHF.

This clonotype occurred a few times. The CDR3 bases are TGCAGTGCTAGAGGAGGACTAGCGGGGCCCGGGGAGCTGTTTTTT. As protein: CSARGGLAGPGELFF. This sequence joins TRBV20-1 and TRBJ2-2; 12 bases line up with TRBD2. J gave up 6 bases and V 1 base, and 3 bases lay outside the gene matches. Germline V gene lookup returns CDR1 DFQATT and CDR2 SNEGSKA (reference sequence). The CDR3 runs 15 residues.

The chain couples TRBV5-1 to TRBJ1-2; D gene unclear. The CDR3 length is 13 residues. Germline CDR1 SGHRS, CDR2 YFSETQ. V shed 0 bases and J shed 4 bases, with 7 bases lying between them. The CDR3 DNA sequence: TGCGCCAGCAGCTTGGAGAAAGGCTATGGCTACACCTTC. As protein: CASSLEKGYGYTF. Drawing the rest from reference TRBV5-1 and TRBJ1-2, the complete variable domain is KAGVTQTPRYLIKTRGQQVTLSCSPISGHRSVSWYQQTPGQGLQFLFEYFSETQRNKGNFPGRFSGRQFSNSRSEMNVSTLELGDSALYLCASSLEKGYGYTFGSGTRLTVV.

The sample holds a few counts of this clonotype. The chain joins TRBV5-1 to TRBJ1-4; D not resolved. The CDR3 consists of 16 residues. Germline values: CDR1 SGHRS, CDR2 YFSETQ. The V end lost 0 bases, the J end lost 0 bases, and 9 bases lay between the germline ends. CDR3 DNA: TGCGCCAGCAGCTTGGCGGGTACTACAACTAATGAAAAACTGTTTTTT. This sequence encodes CASSLAGTTTNEKLFF.

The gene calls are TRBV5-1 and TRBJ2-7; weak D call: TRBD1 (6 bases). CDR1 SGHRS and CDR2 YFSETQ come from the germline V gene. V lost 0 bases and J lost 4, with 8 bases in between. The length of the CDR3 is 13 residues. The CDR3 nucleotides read TGCGCCAGCAGCTTGGAACAGGGTTACGAGCAGTACGTC. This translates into CASSLEQGYEQYV.

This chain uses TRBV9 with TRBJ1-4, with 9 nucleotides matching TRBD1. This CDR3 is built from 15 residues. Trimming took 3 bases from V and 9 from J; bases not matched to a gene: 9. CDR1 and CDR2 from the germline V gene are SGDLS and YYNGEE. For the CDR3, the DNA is TGTGCCAGCAGCGGAACACAGGGGGCAGGGAAAAAACTGTTTTTT. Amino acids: CASSGTQGAGKKLFF.

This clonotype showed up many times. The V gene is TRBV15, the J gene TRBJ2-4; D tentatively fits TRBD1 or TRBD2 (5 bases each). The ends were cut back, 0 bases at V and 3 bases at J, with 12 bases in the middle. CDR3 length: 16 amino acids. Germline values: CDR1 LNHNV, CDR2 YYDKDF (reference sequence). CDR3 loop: CATSRDVTEGKNIQYF. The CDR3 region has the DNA TGTGCCACCAGCAGAGATGTGACAGAGGGCAAAAACATTCAGTACTTC.

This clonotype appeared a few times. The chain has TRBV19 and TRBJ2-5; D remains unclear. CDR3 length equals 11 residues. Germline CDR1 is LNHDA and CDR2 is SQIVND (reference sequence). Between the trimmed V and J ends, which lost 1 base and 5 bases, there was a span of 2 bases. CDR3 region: CASSIAETQYF. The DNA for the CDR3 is TGTGCCAGTAGTATAGCTGAGACCCAGTACTTC.

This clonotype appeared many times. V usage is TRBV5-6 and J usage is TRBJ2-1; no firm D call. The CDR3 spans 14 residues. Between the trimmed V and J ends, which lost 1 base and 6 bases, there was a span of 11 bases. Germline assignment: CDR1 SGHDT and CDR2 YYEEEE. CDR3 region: CASSLRTGFNEQFF. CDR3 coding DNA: TGTGCCAGCAGCTTGCGTACCGGGTTCAATGAGCAGTTCTTC.

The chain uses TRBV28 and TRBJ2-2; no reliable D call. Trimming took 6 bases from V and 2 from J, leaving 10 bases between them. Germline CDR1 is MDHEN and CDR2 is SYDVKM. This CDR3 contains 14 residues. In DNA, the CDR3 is TGTGCCAGCAGGACGGACCGAAACACCGGGGAGCTGTTTTTT. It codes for CASRTDRNTGELFF. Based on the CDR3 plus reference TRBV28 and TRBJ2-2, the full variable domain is DVKVTQSSRYLVKRTGEKVFLECVQDMDHENMFWYRQDPGLGLRLIYFSYDVKMKEKGDIPEGYSVSREKKERFSLILESASTNQTSMYLCASRTDRNTGELFFGEGSRLTVL.

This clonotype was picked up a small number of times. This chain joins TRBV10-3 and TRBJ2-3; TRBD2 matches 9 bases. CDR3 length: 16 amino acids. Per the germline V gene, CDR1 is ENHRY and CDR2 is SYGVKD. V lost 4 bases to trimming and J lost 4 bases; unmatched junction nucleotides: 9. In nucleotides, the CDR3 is TGTGCCATCAGTGGCGACCGCGGGGGGGCGGCAGATACGCAGTATTTT. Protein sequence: CAISGDRGGAADTQYF.

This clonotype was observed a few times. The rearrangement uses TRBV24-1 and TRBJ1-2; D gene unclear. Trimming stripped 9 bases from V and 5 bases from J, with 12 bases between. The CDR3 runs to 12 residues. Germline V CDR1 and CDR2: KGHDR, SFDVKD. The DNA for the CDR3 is TGTGCCACCTCGAGCGGATCGTATGGCTACACCTTC. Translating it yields CATSSGSYGYTF.

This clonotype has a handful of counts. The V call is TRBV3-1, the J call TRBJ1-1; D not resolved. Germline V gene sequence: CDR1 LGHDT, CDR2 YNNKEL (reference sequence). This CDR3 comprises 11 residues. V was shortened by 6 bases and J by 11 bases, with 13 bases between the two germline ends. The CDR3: CASRMADVAFF. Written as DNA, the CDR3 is TGTGCCAGCAGGATGGCCGACGTGGCTTTCTTT.